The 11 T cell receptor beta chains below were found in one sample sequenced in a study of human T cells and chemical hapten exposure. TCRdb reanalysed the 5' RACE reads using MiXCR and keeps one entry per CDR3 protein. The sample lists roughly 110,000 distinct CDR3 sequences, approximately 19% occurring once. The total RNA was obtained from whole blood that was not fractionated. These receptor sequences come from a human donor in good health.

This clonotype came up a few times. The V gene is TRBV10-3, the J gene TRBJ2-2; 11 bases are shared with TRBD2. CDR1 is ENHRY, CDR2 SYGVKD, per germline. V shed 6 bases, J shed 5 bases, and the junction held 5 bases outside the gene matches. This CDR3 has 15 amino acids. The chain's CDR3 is CAISPGLAVTGELFF. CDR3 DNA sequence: TGTGCCATCAGCCCGGGACTAGCGGTAACCGGGGAGCTGTTTTTT.

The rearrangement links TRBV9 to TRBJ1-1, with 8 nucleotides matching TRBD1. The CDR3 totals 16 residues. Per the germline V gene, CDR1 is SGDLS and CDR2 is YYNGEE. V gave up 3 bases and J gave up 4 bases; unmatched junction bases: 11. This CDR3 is CASSAGAGGRGTEAFF. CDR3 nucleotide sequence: TGTGCCAGCAGCGCCGGGGCAGGGGGCAGGGGCACTGAAGCTTTCTTT.

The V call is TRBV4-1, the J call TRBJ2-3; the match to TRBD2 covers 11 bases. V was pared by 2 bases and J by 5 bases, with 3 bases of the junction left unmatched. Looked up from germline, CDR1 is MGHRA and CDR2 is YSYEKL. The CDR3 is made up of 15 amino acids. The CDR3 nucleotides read TGCGCCAGCAGCCAATTCGGACTAGCGGGAGATACGCAGTATTTT. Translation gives CASSQFGLAGDTQYF.

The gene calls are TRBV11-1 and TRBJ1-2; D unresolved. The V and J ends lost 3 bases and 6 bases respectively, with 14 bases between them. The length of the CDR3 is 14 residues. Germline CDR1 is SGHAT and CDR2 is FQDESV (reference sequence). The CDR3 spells CASSFALGSDGYTF. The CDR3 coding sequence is TGTGCCAGCAGCTTTGCCCTAGGCAGTGATGGCTACACCTTC.

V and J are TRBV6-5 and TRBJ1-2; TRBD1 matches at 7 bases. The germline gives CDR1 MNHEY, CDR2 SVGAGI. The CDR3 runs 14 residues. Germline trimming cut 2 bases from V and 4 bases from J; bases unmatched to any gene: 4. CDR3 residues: CASSYDRAGYGYTF. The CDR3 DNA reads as TGTGCCAGCAGTTACGACAGGGCAGGCTATGGCTACACCTTC.

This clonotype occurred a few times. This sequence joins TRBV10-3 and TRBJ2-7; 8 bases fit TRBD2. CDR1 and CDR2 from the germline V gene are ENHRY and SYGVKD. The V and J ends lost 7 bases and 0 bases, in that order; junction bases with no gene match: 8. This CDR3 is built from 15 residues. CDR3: CAITSGSGISYEQYF. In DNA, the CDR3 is TGTGCCATCACTTCGGGTAGCGGGATCTCCTACGAGCAGTACTTC.

As DNA, the CDR3 is TGTGCCAGCAGCCAACGGGGTCCCCGGCAAGATACGCAGTATTTT. Its protein is CASSQRGPRQDTQYF. V usage is TRBV7-9 and J usage is TRBJ2-3; the D gene is possibly TRBD2 (5 bases). Trimming took 5 bases from V and 5 from J, leaving 17 bases between them. Germline assignment: CDR1 SEHNR and CDR2 FQNEAQ (reference sequence). The CDR3 has 15 residues. The variable domain in full, with the rest retrieved from reference TRBV7-9 and TRBJ2-3, is DTGVSQNPRHKITKRGQNVTFRCDPISEHNRLYWYRQTLGQGPEFLTYFQNEAQLEKSRLLSDRFSAERPKGSFSTLEIQRTEQGDSAMYLCASSQRGPRQDTQYFGPGTRLTVL.

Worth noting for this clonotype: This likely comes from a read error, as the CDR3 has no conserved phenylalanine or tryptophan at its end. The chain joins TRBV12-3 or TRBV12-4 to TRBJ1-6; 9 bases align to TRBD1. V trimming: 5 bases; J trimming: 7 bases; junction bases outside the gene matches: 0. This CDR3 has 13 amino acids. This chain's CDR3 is CASSGQGNSPLHS. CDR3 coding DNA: TGTGCCAGCAGTGGACAGGGGAATTCACCCCTCCACTCT.

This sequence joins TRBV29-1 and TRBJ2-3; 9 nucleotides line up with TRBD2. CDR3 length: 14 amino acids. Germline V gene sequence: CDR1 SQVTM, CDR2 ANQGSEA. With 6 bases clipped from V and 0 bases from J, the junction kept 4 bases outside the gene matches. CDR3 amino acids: CSVLAGVSTDTQYF. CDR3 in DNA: TGCAGCGTCTTAGCGGGAGTCAGCACAGATACGCAGTATTTT.

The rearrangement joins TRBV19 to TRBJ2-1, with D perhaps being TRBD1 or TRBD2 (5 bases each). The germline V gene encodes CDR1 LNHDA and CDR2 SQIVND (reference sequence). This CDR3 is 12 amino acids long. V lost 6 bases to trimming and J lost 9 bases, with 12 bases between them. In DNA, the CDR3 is TGTGCCAGTAGAGCTTTCGGGGCTGAGCAGTTCTTC. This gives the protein CASRAFGAEQFF.

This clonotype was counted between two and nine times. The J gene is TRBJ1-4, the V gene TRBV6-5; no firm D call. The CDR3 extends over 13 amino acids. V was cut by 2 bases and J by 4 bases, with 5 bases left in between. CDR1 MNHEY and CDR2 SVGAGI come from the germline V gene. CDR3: CASSYKFNEKLFF. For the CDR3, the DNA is TGTGCCAGCAGTTACAAGTTTAATGAAAAACTGTTTTTT.